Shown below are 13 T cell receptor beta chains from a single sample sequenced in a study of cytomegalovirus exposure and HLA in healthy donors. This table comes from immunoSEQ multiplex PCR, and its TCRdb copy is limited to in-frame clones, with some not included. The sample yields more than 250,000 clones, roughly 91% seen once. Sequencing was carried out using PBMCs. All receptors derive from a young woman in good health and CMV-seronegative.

The CDR3 loop is CSARMNTEAFF. DNA of the CDR3: TGCAGTGCACGTATGAACACTGAAGCTTTCTTT. The J gene is TRBJ1-1, the V gene TRBV20-1; D gene ambiguous. V was pared by 6 bases and J by 0 bases, with 5 bases between. Per the germline V gene, CDR1 is DFQATT and CDR2 is SNEGSKA (reference sequence). The CDR3 loop spans 11 amino acids.

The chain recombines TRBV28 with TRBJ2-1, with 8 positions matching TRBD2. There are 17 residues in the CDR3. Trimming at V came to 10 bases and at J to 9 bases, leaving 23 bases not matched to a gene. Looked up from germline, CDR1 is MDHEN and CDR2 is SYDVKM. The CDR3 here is CATCLLISGTERGEQFF. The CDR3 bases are TGTGCCACCTGTCTCCTTATTAGCGGGACCGAAAGAGGTGAGCAGTTCTTC. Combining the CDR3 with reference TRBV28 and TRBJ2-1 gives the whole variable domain DVKVTQSSRYLVKRTGEKVFLECVQDMDHENMFWYRQDPGLGLRLIYFSYDVKMKEKGDIPEGYSVSREKKERFSLILESASTNQTSMYLCATCLLISGTERGEQFFGPGTRLTVL.

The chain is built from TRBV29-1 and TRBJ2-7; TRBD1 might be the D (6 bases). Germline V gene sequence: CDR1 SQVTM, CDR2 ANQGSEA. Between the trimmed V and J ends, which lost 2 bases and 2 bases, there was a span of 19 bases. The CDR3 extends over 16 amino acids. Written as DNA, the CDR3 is TGCAGCGTTGAATGGGCTCGGGCAGGGGATGCCTACGAGCAGTACTTC. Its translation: CSVEWARAGDAYEQYF.

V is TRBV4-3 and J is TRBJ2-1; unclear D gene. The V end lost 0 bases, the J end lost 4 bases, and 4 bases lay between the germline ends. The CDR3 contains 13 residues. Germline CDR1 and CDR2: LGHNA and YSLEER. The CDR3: CASSQDNYNEQFF. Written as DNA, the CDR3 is TGCGCCAGCAGCCAAGACAATTACAATGAGCAGTTCTTC.

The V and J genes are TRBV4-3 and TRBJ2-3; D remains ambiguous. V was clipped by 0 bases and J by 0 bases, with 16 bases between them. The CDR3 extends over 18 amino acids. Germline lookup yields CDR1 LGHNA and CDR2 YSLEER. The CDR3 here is CASSQEPAVASSTDTQYF. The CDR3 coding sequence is TGCGCCAGCAGCCAAGAACCCGCCGTGGCGAGCAGCACAGATACGCAGTATTTT.

CDR3 in DNA: TGTGCCAGCAGCCCCCATGTCACGGAAGAGACCCAGTACTTC. It specifies CASSPHVTEETQYF. The chain has TRBV4-2 and TRBJ2-5; D gene ambiguous. CDR1 is LGHNA and CDR2 is YNFKEQ in the germline V gene. V dropped 4 bases and J dropped 3 bases, with 12 bases sitting between them. The CDR3 sequence is 14 residues long.

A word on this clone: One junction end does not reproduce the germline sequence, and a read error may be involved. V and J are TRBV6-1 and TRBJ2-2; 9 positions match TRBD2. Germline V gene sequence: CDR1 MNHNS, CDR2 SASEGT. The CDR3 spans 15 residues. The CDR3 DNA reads TGTGCCAGCAGTAAAGCGGGAGGGAACACCGGGGAGCTGTTTTTT. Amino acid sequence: CASSKAGGNTGELFF.

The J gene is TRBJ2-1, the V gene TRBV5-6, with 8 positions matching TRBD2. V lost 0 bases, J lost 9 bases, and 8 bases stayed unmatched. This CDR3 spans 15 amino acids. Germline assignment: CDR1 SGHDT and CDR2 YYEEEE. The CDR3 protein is CASSLDAGGPTEQFF. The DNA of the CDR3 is TGTGCCAGCAGCTTGGACGCGGGAGGTCCCACTGAGCAGTTCTTC.

CDR3 sequence: CAWSVMGESTDTQYF. CDR3 nucleotides: TGTGCCTGGAGTGTGATGGGGGAGAGCACAGATACGCAGTATTTT. The chain links TRBV30 to TRBJ2-3; D may correspond to TRBD1 or TRBD2 (5 bases each). Germline CDR1 reads GTSNPN; CDR2 reads SVGIG (reference sequence). The V end was cut by 0 bases, the J end by 0 bases, with 10 bases between. The CDR3 is 15 residues long.

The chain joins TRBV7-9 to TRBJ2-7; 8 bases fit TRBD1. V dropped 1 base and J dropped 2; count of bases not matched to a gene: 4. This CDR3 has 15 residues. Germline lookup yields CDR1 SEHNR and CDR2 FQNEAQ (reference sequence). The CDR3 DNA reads TGTGCCAGCAGCTTAGTCCCGGACAGGGCCTACGAGCAGTACTTC. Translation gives CASSLVPDRAYEQYF.

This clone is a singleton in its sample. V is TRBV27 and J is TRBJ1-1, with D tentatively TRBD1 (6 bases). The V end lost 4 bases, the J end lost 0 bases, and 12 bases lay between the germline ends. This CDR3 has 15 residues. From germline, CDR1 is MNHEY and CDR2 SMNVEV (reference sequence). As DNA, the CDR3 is TGTGCCAGCAGTTCCGGGGGGCCAATGAACACTGAAGCTTTCTTT. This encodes CASSSGGPMNTEAFF.

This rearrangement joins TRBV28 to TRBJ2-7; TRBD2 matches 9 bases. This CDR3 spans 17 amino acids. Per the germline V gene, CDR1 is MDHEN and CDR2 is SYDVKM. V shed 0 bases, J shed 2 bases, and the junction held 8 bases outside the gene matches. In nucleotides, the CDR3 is TGTGCCAGCAGTTTATGGACGCGGGGGGGAACGCCCTACGAGCAGTACTTC. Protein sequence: CASSLWTRGGTPYEQYF.

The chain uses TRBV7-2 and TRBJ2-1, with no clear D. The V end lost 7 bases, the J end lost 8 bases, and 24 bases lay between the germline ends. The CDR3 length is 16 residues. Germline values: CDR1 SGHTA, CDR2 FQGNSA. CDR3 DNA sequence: TGTGCCAGCAAAAACCCGGGTAGGAAGCTCCGGGATGAGCAGTTCTTC. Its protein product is CASKNPGRKLRDEQFF.